This T cell receptor beta chain derives from a study of cytomegalovirus exposure and HLA in healthy donors. CDR1 and CDR2 from the germline V gene are KGHSH and LQKENI. CDR3 length: 14 residues. Deletions cut 4 bases from V and 2 bases from J, with 11 bases between. With regard to this clone: Its antigen remains unidentified.

13 Jbeta primers and 60 Vbeta primers were used for the PCR. Only in-frame clones appear in the TCRdb table, and some are missing; sequencing was by immunoSEQ multiplex PCR. Of around 150,000 clones listed, around 83% are singletons. General study findings and limits: It was reportedly the case that the classifier diagnosed cytomegalovirus status with high specificity and sensitivity. Presence/absence analyses assumed roughly uniform sequencing depth across donors, which may not hold. The study flagged roughly 160 TCR beta chains as cytomegalovirus-associated.

This rearrangement joins TRBV18 to TRBJ1-1; D perhaps matches TRBD1 (5 bases). The sample taken for sequencing was PBMCs. The receptor was derived from a man in his forties or fifties in good health and CMV-seropositive. Here the CDR3 reads CASSQMTVNTEAFF. The CDR3 region has the DNA TGTGCCAGCTCACAGATGACAGTTAACACTGAAGCTTTCTTT.